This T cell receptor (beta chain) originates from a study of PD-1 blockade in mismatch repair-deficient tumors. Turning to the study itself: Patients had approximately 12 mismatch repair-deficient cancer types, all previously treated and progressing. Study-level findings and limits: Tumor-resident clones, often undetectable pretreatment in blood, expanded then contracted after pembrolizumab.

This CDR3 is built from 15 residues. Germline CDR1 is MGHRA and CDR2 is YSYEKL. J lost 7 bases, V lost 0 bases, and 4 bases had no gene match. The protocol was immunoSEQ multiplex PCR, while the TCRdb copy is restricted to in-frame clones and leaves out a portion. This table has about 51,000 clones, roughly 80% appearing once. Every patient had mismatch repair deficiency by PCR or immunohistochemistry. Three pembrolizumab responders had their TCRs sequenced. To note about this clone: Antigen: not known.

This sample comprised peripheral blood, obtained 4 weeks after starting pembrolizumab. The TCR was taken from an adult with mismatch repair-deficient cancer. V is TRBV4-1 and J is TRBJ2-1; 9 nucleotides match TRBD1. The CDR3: CASSQEGQGYNEQFF. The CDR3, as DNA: TGCGCCAGCAGCCAAGAGGGACAGGGTTATAATGAGCAGTTCTTC.